Presented here are 8 T cell receptor beta chains from one specimen sequenced in a study of control samples from healthy donors and cancer patients. The method was immunoSEQ multiplex PCR; TCRdb's version includes in-frame clones alone and lacks a portion of them. This table holds about 85,000 clones, 90% found once. Input material: blood. The receptors were sampled from a woman between 18 and 29 years old in good health.

The chain joins TRBV19 to TRBJ2-2, with TRBD1 matching over 9 bases. Germline CDR1 LNHDA, CDR2 SQIVND (reference sequence). Trimming cost V 6 bases and J 3 bases; bases outside gene matches: 5. The CDR3 covers 15 residues. The CDR3 sequence: CASRVGQGDTGELFF. The CDR3 nucleotides read TGTGCCAGTAGAGTGGGACAGGGTGACACCGGGGAGCTGTTTTTT.

The chain couples TRBV4-2 to TRBJ2-5; 10 bases match TRBD2. The trim removed 4 bases at V and 2 bases at J, leaving 4 bases unmatched. CDR1 LGHNA and CDR2 YNFKEQ come from the germline V gene. This CDR3 comprises 15 residues. In nucleotides, the CDR3 is TGTGCCAGCAGCCTAAGCGGGGGGGCGCAAGAGACCCAGTACTTC. Amino acids: CASSLSGGAQETQYF.

This chain links TRBV10-3 with TRBJ2-7; D possibly matches TRBD1 or TRBD2 (5 bases each). V was clipped by 3 bases and J by 4 bases, with 16 bases between them. The CDR3 totals 15 residues. Germline V CDR1 and CDR2: ENHRY, SYGVKD. The CDR3 is CAISEGTGGNYEQYF. The CDR3 DNA sequence: TGTGCCATCAGTGAAGGTACAGGAGGCAATTACGAGCAGTACTTC.

This chain joins TRBV7-2 and TRBJ1-5, with D possibly matching TRBD1 (6 bases). V shed 5 bases and J shed 9 bases, with 17 bases lying between them. This CDR3 is built from 14 residues. Germline V gene data show CDR1 as SGHTA and CDR2 as FQGNSA. DNA of the CDR3: TGTGCCAGCAGCCCTCTTGGGGGGGGGCGGCCCCAGCATTTT. Its protein is CASSPLGGGRPQHF.

A single count supports this clone. The CDR3 region is CASSSLTGISYEQYF. The DNA of the CDR3 is TGTGCCAGCAGCTCCCTGACAGGCATCTCCTACGAGCAGTACTTC. The chain joins TRBV5-5 to TRBJ2-7; tentatively, D is TRBD1 (6 bases). The CDR3 extends over 15 amino acids. Looked up from germline, CDR1 is SGHKS and CDR2 is YYEKEE (reference sequence). V lost 3 bases and J 0 bases, leaving 13 bases between the germline ends.

The genes are TRBV4-1 and TRBJ2-7; a weak D match, TRBD1 (6 bases). There are 14 residues in the CDR3. Germline-derived CDR1 and CDR2 are MGHRA and YSYEKL. Trimming removed 1 base at V and 7 bases at J, with 14 bases between. The CDR3 reads CASSQVYRDKEQYF. The CDR3 region has the DNA TGCGCCAGCAGCCAAGTATACCGGGACAAAGAGCAGTACTTC.

The chain recombines TRBV6-4 with TRBJ1-1, with 7 bases identical to TRBD1. Germline loops: CDR1 MRHNA, CDR2 SNTAGT. V lost 6 bases, J lost 5 bases, and 9 bases stayed unmatched. The CDR3 has 14 residues. The DNA for the CDR3 is TGTGCCAGCAGGACACGGACAGGCGCTACTGAAGCTTTCTTT. Its translation: CASRTRTGATEAFF.

The chain carries TRBV7-2 and TRBJ1-5; no firm D call. The V gene lost 5 bases and the J gene lost 6 bases, with 14 bases spanning the gap. The germline V gene has CDR1 SGHTA and CDR2 FQGNSA. This CDR3 region has 14 residues. In DNA, the CDR3 is TGTGCCAGCAGCCCCTTAGGAAACGGTCAGCCCCAGCATTTT. As protein: CASSPLGNGQPQHF.